This T cell receptor beta chain was profiled in a study of PD-1 blockade in classical Hodgkin lymphoma. Study in general: Patients had nivolumab dosed at 3 mg/kg, delivered intravenously every 2 weeks.

Indicated time point: cycle 4 day 1 (C4D1), after more than 5 weeks of nivolumab. Every patient was affected by relapse after autologous stem cell transplantation, while exposure to brentuximab vedotin was not uniform. Classifying best responses yielded complete response, partial response or progressive disease. Study outcomes and limitations: Whereas CD4+ TCR diversity had risen significantly by C4D1, CD8+ TCR diversity had not.

Libraries were prepared by immunoSEQ multiplex PCR; TCRdb keeps only in-frame clonotypes and omits some of them. The sample has tens of thousands of clones, about 90% seen once. This CDR3 region has 14 residues. In germline, CDR1 is MGHDK, CDR2 SYGVNS. Trimming removed 7 bases at V and 3 bases at J, with 12 bases between. Remarks on this clone: No antigen is known for it.

This chain connects TRBV25-1 to TRBJ2-2, with D possibly called TRBD1 or TRBD2 (5 bases each). This TCR was recovered from a human donor with classical Hodgkin lymphoma. The sample was peripheral blood mononuclear cells (PBMCs), taken before the fourth cycle of nivolumab. The CDR3 region has the DNA TGTGCCAGCACAATGGGGACGGACACCGGGGAGCTGTTTTTT. Encoded protein: CASTMGTDTGELFF.